Below are 25 T cell receptor beta chains sequenced from a single sample in a study of blood T cell repertoires in COVID-19 (dated by TCRdb to about 2020). Receptor amplification or capture employed the immunoSEQ multiplex PCR assay. The clones in this table, taken by TCRdb from immuneACCESS, are in-frame only. Not every clone is retained; where verified, under half of the shortfall comes from an unresolved V gene, and the cause of the rest is unknown. The table for this sample lists roughly 280,000 clones; around nine tenths of them were counted only once. In total, the top ten clones hold over 4% of the sample. The specimen sequenced was peripheral blood. Every receptor here comes from a woman in her fifties or sixties with COVID-19, enrolled during active disease.

The chain combines TRBV18 with TRBJ2-3, with 10 bases aligning to TRBD1. The CDR3 has 17 amino acids. The ends lost 3 bases at V and 0 bases at J; junction bases unmatched: 6. Germline lookup yields CDR1 KGHSH and CDR2 LQKENI. DNA of the CDR3: TGTGCCAGCTCACCGAAGACAGGGGGCAGGAGCACAGATACGCAGTATTTT. Translating it yields CASSPKTGGRSTDTQYF.

The J gene is TRBJ2-5, the V gene TRBV7-9; tentative D call: TRBD2 (6 bases). The CDR3 covers 14 residues. The germline V gene has CDR1 SEHNR and CDR2 FQNEAQ (reference sequence). V was cut by 5 bases and J by 4 bases, with 14 bases left in between. CDR3 residues: CASSPPRGRETQYF. Here the CDR3 DNA reads TGTGCCAGCAGCCCCCCCCGGGGGAGAGAGACCCAGTACTTC.

This chain links TRBV11-2 with TRBJ2-1; D possibly corresponds to TRBD2 (7 bases). The germline V gene has CDR1 SGHAT and CDR2 FQNNGV. This CDR3 comprises 16 residues. V was shortened by 4 bases and J by 4 bases, with 17 bases between the two germline ends. CDR3 residues: CASSSREGGGYNEQFF. The DNA for the CDR3 is TGTGCCAGCAGCTCCCGCGAGGGGGGAGGGTACAATGAGCAGTTCTTC.

This clone was counted once. This CDR3 reads CASSGTGGNSPLHF. The CDR3 DNA is TGTGCCAGTTCCGGGACAGGGGGAAATTCACCCCTCCACTTT. This rearrangement joins TRBV19 to TRBJ1-6, with TRBD1 identical over 11 bases. V lost 8 bases to trimming and J lost 7 bases; unmatched junction nucleotides: 4. Germline lookup yields CDR1 LNHDA and CDR2 SQIVND (reference sequence). The CDR3 totals 14 residues.

This clone appeared a few times. The gene calls are TRBV7-9 and TRBJ1-6; 7 bases fit TRBD1. CDR1 is SEHNR and CDR2 is FQNEAQ in the germline V gene (reference sequence). The CDR3 is 14 residues long. Trimming took 2 bases from V and 10 from J; bases not matched to a gene: 5. CDR3 sequence reads: CASSLMPGGSPLHF. The DNA for the CDR3 is TGTGCCAGCAGCTTAATGCCAGGGGGGTCACCCCTCCACTTT.

This chain uses TRBV10-1 with TRBJ2-7, with TRBD1 matching 7 bases. Looked up from germline, CDR1 is WNHNN and CDR2 is SYGVQD (reference sequence). The CDR3 spans 15 residues. V lost 8 bases to trimming and J lost 7 bases; unmatched junction nucleotides: 17. The DNA for the CDR3 is TGCGCCAGCGGAACTCCGGGACAGCCTCCTAAGGAGCAGTACTTC. This translates into CASGTPGQPPKEQYF.

The CDR3 loop reads CASSLFPWTGIVETQYF. CDR3 nucleotide sequence: TGTGCCAGCAGCTTATTCCCCTGGACAGGGATCGTTGAGACCCAGTACTTC. The chain employs TRBV7-9 and TRBJ2-5; 8 bases agree with TRBD1. Germline loops: CDR1 SEHNR, CDR2 FQNEAQ (reference sequence). With 2 bases clipped from V and 5 bases from J, the junction kept 13 bases outside the gene matches. The CDR3 length is 17 residues.

This clone was counted a few times. The rearrangement joins TRBV3-1 (or the pseudogene TRBV3-2) to TRBJ1-5; possible D gene TRBD1, 6 bases. Germline V CDR1 and CDR2: LGHDT, YNNKEL (reference sequence). Trimming left V 3 bases short and J 4 bases short, with 10 bases between. CDR3 size: 14 residues. For the CDR3, the DNA is TGTGCCAGCAGCCATGCGACAGGTAATCAGCCCCAGCATTTT. Encoded protein: CASSHATGNQPQHF.

Here the CDR3 DNA reads TGCAGCGTCACGAGGGTATCCAGAGTCAACACTGAAGCTTTCTTT. Encoded protein: CSVTRVSRVNTEAFF. The chain carries TRBV29-1 and TRBJ1-1; D unresolved. Looked up from germline, CDR1 is SQVTM and CDR2 is ANQGSEA. This CDR3 comprises 15 residues. The ends were cut back, 6 bases at V and 2 bases at J, with 19 bases in the middle.

CDR3 nucleotide sequence: TGTGCCAGCAGCTTATTGGATGATTTGAGCGATGAGCAGTTCTTC. This sequence encodes CASSLLDDLSDEQFF. The V call is TRBV7-9, the J call TRBJ2-1, with D uncertain. The CDR3 extends over 15 amino acids. CDR1 SEHNR and CDR2 FQNEAQ come from the germline V gene (reference sequence). Trimming removed 2 bases at V and 8 bases at J, with 16 bases between.

This clone has just one count. This rearrangement joins TRBV5-1 to TRBJ1-4, with D maybe TRBD1 (5 bases). From germline, CDR1 is SGHRS and CDR2 YFSETQ. V lost 0 bases and J lost 6, with 12 bases in between. The CDR3 consists of 15 residues. CDR3 coding DNA: TGCGCCAGCAGCTTGGCCCCCAGGGAGGATGAAAAACTGTTTTTT. It specifies CASSLAPREDEKLFF.

V and J are TRBV9 and TRBJ2-1, with a tentative D call TRBD2 (5 bases). V lost 0 bases to trimming and J lost 7 bases, with 11 bases between them. Germline V gives CDR1 SGDLS, CDR2 YYNGEE. The CDR3 length is 14 residues. This chain's CDR3 is CASSVDPSRNEQFF. The CDR3 region has the DNA TGTGCCAGCAGCGTAGATCCTAGCCGGAATGAGCAGTTCTTC.

This chain connects TRBV19 to TRBJ1-4, with D tentatively TRBD1 (6 bases). The germline gives CDR1 LNHDA, CDR2 SQIVND (reference sequence). V dropped 5 bases and J dropped 8 bases, with 9 bases sitting between them. This CDR3 is built from 12 residues. CDR3 loop: CASSQGREKLFF. CDR3 nucleotides: TGTGCCAGTAGTCAGGGGAGAGAAAAACTGTTTTTT.

The J gene is TRBJ2-7, the V gene TRBV30; tentatively, D is TRBD1 (5 bases). With 2 bases removed from V and 7 bases from J, the gap between germline ends came to 9 bases. CDR3 length: 11 amino acids. CDR1 is GTSNPN and CDR2 is SVGIG in the germline V gene (reference sequence). In DNA form, the CDR3 reads TGTGCCTGGAGTCAAGACAGAGAGCAGTACTTC. It codes for CAWSQDREQYF.

The J gene is TRBJ1-4, the V gene TRBV10-2; no clear D. Germline CDR1 WSHSY, CDR2 SAAADI. The CDR3 contains 12 residues. The V gene lost 6 bases and the J gene lost 8 bases, with 10 bases spanning the gap. The CDR3 DNA is TGCGCCAGCAGAGGAGTGCGGGAAAAACTGTTTTTT. Its translation: CASRGVREKLFF.

The gene calls are TRBV4-1 and TRBJ2-6; maybe TRBD1 (6 bases). The length of the CDR3 is 15 residues. V was cut by 4 bases and J by 4 bases, with 11 bases left in between. Germline-derived CDR1 and CDR2 are MGHRA and YSYEKL. The CDR3 here is CASSLTGSGANVLTF. The CDR3 DNA sequence: TGCGCCAGCAGCCTAACAGGGTCCGGGGCCAACGTCCTGACTTTC.

V usage is TRBV7-9 and J usage is TRBJ1-2; D is ambiguous. The CDR3 runs 15 residues. Germline CDR1 and CDR2: SEHNR and FQNEAQ (reference sequence). Between the trimmed V and J ends, which lost 1 base and 0 bases, there was a span of 9 bases. CDR3 DNA: TGTGCCAGCAGCTTAGTTTCCAGGCCTAACTATGGCTACACCTTC. Translating it yields CASSLVSRPNYGYTF.

This clone was seen once. The chain employs TRBV30 and TRBJ2-7, with 10 bases identical to TRBD1. The germline V gene has CDR1 GTSNPN and CDR2 SVGIG (reference sequence). This CDR3 has 14 residues. V was clipped by 5 bases and J by 7 bases; unmatched bases: 11. Here the CDR3 reads CAWDSGQGFGEQYF. CDR3 sequence (DNA): TGTGCCTGGGACTCGGGACAGGGGTTCGGTGAGCAGTACTTC.

This clone was counted once. The genes are TRBV19 and TRBJ1-5, with 9 bases matching TRBD1. The germline V gene has CDR1 LNHDA and CDR2 SQIVND (reference sequence). After removal of 5 bases from V and 1 base from J, the junction contained 9 bases not matched to a gene. This CDR3 comprises 17 residues. CDR3 region: CASSQDRGGLSNQPQHF. For the CDR3, the DNA is TGTGCCAGTAGTCAGGACAGGGGTGGGTTGAGCAATCAGCCCCAGCATTTT.

This sequence joins TRBV5-5 and TRBJ2-2; D is possibly TRBD1 (5 bases). The CDR3 is 16 amino acids. With 4 bases removed from V and 3 bases from J, the gap between germline ends came to 16 bases. The germline V gene encodes CDR1 SGHKS and CDR2 YYEKEE (reference sequence). In nucleotides, the CDR3 is TGTGCCAGCAGCGCTTTTTCAGGACAATACACCGGGGAGCTGTTTTTT. Translation: CASSAFSGQYTGELFF.

V gene TRBV7-9 combines with J gene TRBJ2-1; a weak D match, TRBD1 (5 bases). Germline V gene data show CDR1 as SEHNR and CDR2 as FQNEAQ (reference sequence). The CDR3 spans 16 residues. Between the trimmed V and J ends, which lost 0 bases and 2 bases, there was a span of 11 bases. CDR3: CASSLALGQTYNEQFF. The CDR3 region has the DNA TGTGCCAGCAGCTTAGCGCTGGGGCAGACCTACAATGAGCAGTTCTTC.

This chain uses TRBV19 with TRBJ1-6; no definite D call. The CDR3 runs to 13 residues. Trimming removed 3 bases at V and 10 bases at J, with 10 bases between. Germline CDR1 and CDR2: LNHDA and SQIVND (reference sequence). CDR3 nucleotides: TGTGCCAGTAGTATCCGGGTGCGATCACCCCTCCACTTT. It codes for CASSIRVRSPLHF.

The chain is built from TRBV6-6 and TRBJ2-1, with a possible D match to TRBD2 (6 bases). V gave up 5 bases and J gave up 7 bases, with 18 bases separating them. CDR3 length: 15 residues. From germline, CDR1 is MNHNY and CDR2 SVGAGI (reference sequence). The CDR3, as DNA: TGTGCCAGCAGTGGCCGAGCGGGTTGGGGGAATGAGCAGTTCTTC. Translation: CASSGRAGWGNEQFF.

This chain links TRBV5-1 with TRBJ1-1; possibly TRBD1 for D (6 bases). Germline V gives CDR1 SGHRS, CDR2 YFSETQ. This CDR3 has 13 residues. The V end lost 0 bases, the J end lost 8 bases, and 11 bases lay between the germline ends. CDR3 nucleotides: TGCGCCAGCAGCTTGGGAACAGACAGGGAAGCTTTCTTT. It yields the protein CASSLGTDREAFF.

The chain carries TRBV5-1 and TRBJ2-6, with 9 bases matching TRBD1. The CDR3 length is 16 residues. Germline CDR1 and CDR2: SGHRS and YFSETQ. V trimming: 4 bases; J trimming: 4 bases; junction bases outside the gene matches: 6. CDR3 sequence (DNA): TGCGCCAGCAGCGTAGTACAGGGGGCCGGGGCCAACGTCCTGACTTTC. Translating gives CASSVVQGAGANVLTF.